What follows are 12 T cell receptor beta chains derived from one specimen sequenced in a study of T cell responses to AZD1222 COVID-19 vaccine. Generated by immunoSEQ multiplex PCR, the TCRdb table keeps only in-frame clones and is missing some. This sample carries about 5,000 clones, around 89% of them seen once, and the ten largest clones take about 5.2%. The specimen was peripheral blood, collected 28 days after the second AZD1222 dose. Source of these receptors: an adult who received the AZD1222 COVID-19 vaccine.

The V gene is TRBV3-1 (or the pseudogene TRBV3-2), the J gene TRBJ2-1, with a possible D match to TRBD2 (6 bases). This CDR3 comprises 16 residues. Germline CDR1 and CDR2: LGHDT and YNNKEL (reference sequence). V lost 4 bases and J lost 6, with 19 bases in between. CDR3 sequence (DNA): TGTGCCAGCAGCCGCGAGGCTGGAATCGGGGGCAATGAGCAGTTCTTC. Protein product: CASSREAGIGGNEQFF.

The CDR3 DNA sequence: TGTGCCAGCAGCGTCGGACTAGCGGTGAACGGGGAGCAGTACTTC. Its translation is CASSVGLAVNGEQYF. The chain links TRBV9 to TRBJ2-7; TRBD2 matches at 10 bases. The CDR3 is 15 residues long. Per the germline V gene, CDR1 is SGDLS and CDR2 is YYNGEE. J was trimmed by 7 bases and V by 2 bases; bases with no gene match: 9.

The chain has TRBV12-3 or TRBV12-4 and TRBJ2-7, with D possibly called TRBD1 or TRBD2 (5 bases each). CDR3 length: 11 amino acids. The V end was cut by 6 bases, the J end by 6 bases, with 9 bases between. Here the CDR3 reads CASRDGGEQYF. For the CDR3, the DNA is TGTGCCAGCAGGGATGGGGGCGAGCAGTACTTC.

CDR3 loop: CASSAGQGGNSPLHF. Here the CDR3 DNA reads TGTGCCAGCAGCGCCGGACAGGGGGGTAATTCACCCCTCCACTTT. The chain is built from TRBV9 and TRBJ1-6, with 10 bases that match TRBD1. The CDR3 is made up of 15 amino acids. Germline trimming cut 3 bases from V and 6 bases from J; bases unmatched to any gene: 3. CDR1 SGDLS and CDR2 YYNGEE come from the germline V gene.

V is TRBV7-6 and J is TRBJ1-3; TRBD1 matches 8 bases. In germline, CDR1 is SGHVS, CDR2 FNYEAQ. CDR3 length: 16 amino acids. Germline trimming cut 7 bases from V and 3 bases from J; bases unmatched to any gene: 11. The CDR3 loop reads CASTPSGGSGGNTIYF. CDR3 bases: TGTGCCAGCACCCCCTCAGGGGGCAGTGGTGGAAACACCATATATTTT.

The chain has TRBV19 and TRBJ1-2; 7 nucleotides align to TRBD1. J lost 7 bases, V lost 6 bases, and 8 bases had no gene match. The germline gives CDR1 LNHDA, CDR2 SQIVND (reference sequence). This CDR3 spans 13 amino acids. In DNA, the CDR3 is TGTGCCAGTAGAAAAGACAGGGAGGTTGGCTACACCTTC. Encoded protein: CASRKDREVGYTF.

CDR3 DNA: TGTGCCAGCAGCCCCCTTGGGATTAATTCACCCCTCCACTTT. As protein: CASSPLGINSPLHF. The chain is built from TRBV6-6 and TRBJ1-6; no clear D gene. The germline V gene has CDR1 MNHNY and CDR2 SVGAGI (reference sequence). There are 14 residues in the CDR3. The V end lost 6 bases, the J end lost 6 bases, and 12 bases lay between the germline ends.

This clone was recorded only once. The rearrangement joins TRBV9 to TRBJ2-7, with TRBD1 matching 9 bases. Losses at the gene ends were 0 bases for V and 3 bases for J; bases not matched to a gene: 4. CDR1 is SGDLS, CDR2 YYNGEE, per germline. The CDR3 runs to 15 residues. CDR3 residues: CASSVVGTGHYEQYF. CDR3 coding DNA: TGTGCCAGCAGCGTAGTTGGGACAGGGCACTACGAGCAGTACTTC.

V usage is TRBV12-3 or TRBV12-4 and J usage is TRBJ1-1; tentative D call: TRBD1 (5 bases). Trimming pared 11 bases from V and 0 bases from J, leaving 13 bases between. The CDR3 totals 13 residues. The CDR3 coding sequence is TGTGCCTTACGGACAAACCTGAACACTGAAGCTTTCTTT. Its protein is CALRTNLNTEAFF.

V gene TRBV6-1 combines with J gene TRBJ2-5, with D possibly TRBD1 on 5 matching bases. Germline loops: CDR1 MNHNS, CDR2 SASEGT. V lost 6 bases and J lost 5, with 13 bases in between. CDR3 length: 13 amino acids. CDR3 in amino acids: CASSPPGRETQYF. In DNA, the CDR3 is TGTGCCAGCAGCCCCCCAGGGCGGGAGACCCAGTACTTC.

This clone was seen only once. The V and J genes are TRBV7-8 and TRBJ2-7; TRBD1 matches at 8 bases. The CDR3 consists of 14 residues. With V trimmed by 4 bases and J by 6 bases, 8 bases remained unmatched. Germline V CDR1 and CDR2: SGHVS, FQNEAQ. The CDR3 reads CASSSRRGRGEQYF. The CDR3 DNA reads TGTGCCAGCAGCTCCCGCAGGGGGCGAGGCGAGCAGTACTTC.

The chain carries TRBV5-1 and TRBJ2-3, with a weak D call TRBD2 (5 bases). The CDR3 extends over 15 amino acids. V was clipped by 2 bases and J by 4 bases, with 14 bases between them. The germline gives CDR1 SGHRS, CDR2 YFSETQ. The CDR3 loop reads CASSFVGEGADTQYF. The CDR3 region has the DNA TGCGCCAGCAGCTTCGTGGGAGAGGGTGCAGATACGCAGTATTTT.